Following are 19 T cell receptor beta chains from one sample sequenced in a study of blood T cell repertoires in COVID-19. TCRdb keeps only in-frame clones here, not all; method: immunoSEQ multiplex PCR. The sample records roughly 92,000 clones, over 75% being singletons. Sequencing used peripheral blood. The receptors come from a man aged 45 to 65 with acute or convalescent COVID-19.

The chain has TRBV27 and TRBJ2-5, with D possibly TRBD1 on 6 matching bases. V dropped 3 bases and J dropped 2 bases, with 16 bases sitting between them. CDR1 is MNHEY and CDR2 is SMNVEV in the germline V gene (reference sequence). The CDR3 has 16 amino acids. DNA for the CDR3: TGTGCCAGCAGTTTGACCGGGACACTTATGCAAGAGACCCAGTACTTC. It codes for CASSLTGTLMQETQYF.

This clone is a singleton in its sample. The rearrangement links TRBV2 to TRBJ2-1, with 8 bases aligning to TRBD2. J gave up 5 bases and V 7 bases, and 16 bases lay outside the gene matches. CDR1 and CDR2 from the germline V gene are SNHLY and FYNNEI. The CDR3 contains 17 residues. The CDR3 is CASNQRQETGLDNEQFF. In DNA, the CDR3 is TGTGCCAGCAACCAACGACAGGAGACGGGACTAGACAATGAGCAGTTCTTC.

V gene TRBV6-6 combines with J gene TRBJ1-4; 7 positions match TRBD1. Germline loops: CDR1 MNHNY, CDR2 SVGAGI (reference sequence). The V and J ends lost 6 bases and 5 bases, in that order; junction bases with no gene match: 6. The CDR3 covers 14 residues. CDR3: CASRAGTENEKLFF. The CDR3, as DNA: TGTGCCAGCAGAGCCGGGACAGAGAATGAAAAACTGTTTTTT.

Only one count was recorded for this clone. The V call is TRBV12-3 or TRBV12-4, the J call TRBJ2-2; D is unresolved. Trimming removed 11 bases at V and 2 bases at J, with 6 bases between. The CDR3 is made up of 11 amino acids. The CDR3 reads CALENTGELFF. CDR3 DNA: TGTGCCCTAGAAAACACCGGGGAGCTGTTTTTT.

This clone was counted only a few times. The chain joins TRBV25-1 to TRBJ2-1, with D possibly being TRBD2 (6 bases). The ends were cut back, 7 bases at V and 8 bases at J, with 9 bases in the middle. This CDR3 region has 11 residues. Per germline, CDR1 MGHDK and CDR2 SYGVNS. The CDR3 loop is CASTGLYEQFF. The CDR3 region has the DNA TGTGCCAGCACGGGACTTTATGAGCAGTTCTTC.

The chain links TRBV5-1 to TRBJ1-6; D is unresolved. This CDR3 is built from 14 residues. In germline, CDR1 is SGHRS, CDR2 YFSETQ. V lost 1 base and J lost 5, with 7 bases in between. In DNA form, the CDR3 reads TGCGCCAGCAGCTTGAGTACGGATAATTCACCCCTCCACTTT. Amino acids: CASSLSTDNSPLHF.

This sequence joins TRBV7-9 and TRBJ1-5; 9 nucleotides agree with TRBD1. The CDR3 has 14 amino acids. Germline V gene sequence: CDR1 SEHNR, CDR2 FQNEAQ (reference sequence). V was pared by 5 bases and J by 7 bases, with 6 bases of the junction left unmatched. The CDR3, as DNA: TGTGCCAGCAGCGTGGACAGGGGAGGGCAGCCCCAGCATTTT. Translating gives CASSVDRGGQPQHF.

The chain has TRBV30 and TRBJ1-1, with 8 nucleotides matching TRBD1. Germline lookup yields CDR1 GTSNPN and CDR2 SVGIG (reference sequence). The CDR3 runs to 13 residues. The V gene end was trimmed by 4 bases and the J gene end by 3 bases; junction bases not matched to a gene: 4. CDR3 nucleotide sequence: TGTGCCTGGAATACACAGGGGGACACTGAAGCTTTCTTT. Protein: CAWNTQGDTEAFF. The full variable domain, with the rest looked up from reference TRBV30 and TRBJ1-1, is SQTIHQWPATLVQPVGSPLSLECTVEGTSNPNLYWYRQAAGRGLQLLFYSVGIGQISSEVPQNLSASRPQDRQFILSSKKLLLSDSGFYLCAWNTQGDTEAFFGQGTRLTVV.

The chain employs TRBV9 and TRBJ2-6, with 12 bases matching TRBD2. With 4 bases clipped from V and 0 bases from J, the junction kept 5 bases outside the gene matches. The CDR3 runs to 18 residues. Germline lookup yields CDR1 SGDLS and CDR2 YYNGEE. The CDR3 sequence is CASSTSGLAGSGANVLTF. Here the CDR3 DNA reads TGTGCCAGCAGCACCTCGGGACTAGCGGGCTCTGGGGCCAACGTCCTGACTTTC. The full variable domain, completed using reference TRBV9 and TRBJ2-6, is DSGVTQTPKHLITATGQRVTLRCSPRSGDLSVYWYQQSLDQGLQFLIQYYNGEERAKGNILERFSAQQFPDLHSELNLSSLELGDSALYFCASSTSGLAGSGANVLTFGAGSRLTVL.

The chain combines TRBV24-1 with TRBJ2-3, with 8 bases fitting TRBD1. The V gene end was trimmed by 3 bases and the J gene end by 2 bases; junction bases not matched to a gene: 6. CDR3 length: 16 residues. Germline V gene lookup returns CDR1 KGHDR and CDR2 SFDVKD. The CDR3 coding sequence is TGTGCCACCAGTGATACAGGACAGGGACCCACAGATACGCAGTATTTT. This encodes CATSDTGQGPTDTQYF.

This sequence joins TRBV27 and TRBJ2-7; tentatively, D is TRBD1 (5 bases). The CDR3 is made up of 13 amino acids. Between the trimmed V and J ends, which lost 9 bases and 6 bases, there was a span of 18 bases. Germline V lookup: CDR1 MNHEY, CDR2 SMNVEV (reference sequence). In nucleotides, the CDR3 is TGTGCCAGAATAGAATCAGGGTTTTGCGAGCAGTACTTC. This translates into CARIESGFCEQYF.

This chain joins TRBV19 and TRBJ1-2, with 8 bases lining up with TRBD1. This CDR3 is 15 amino acids long. CDR1 and CDR2 from the germline V gene are LNHDA and SQIVND (reference sequence). After removal of 5 bases from V and 5 bases from J, the junction contained 10 bases not matched to a gene. In DNA form, the CDR3 reads TGTGCCAGTAGTCCCTCAGGGGGCGCTGGGTATGGCTACACCTTC. Its protein is CASSPSGGAGYGYTF.

The V and J genes are TRBV19 and TRBJ2-1; TRBD2 matches 15 bases. V shed 8 bases, J shed 8 bases, and the junction held 4 bases outside the gene matches. CDR1 is LNHDA and CDR2 is SQIVND in the germline V gene (reference sequence). The length of the CDR3 is 14 residues. The CDR3 sequence: CASGTSGRSDEQFF. The DNA of the CDR3 is TGTGCCAGTGGGACTAGCGGGAGGTCTGATGAGCAGTTCTTC.

This clone was counted a single time. V is TRBV18 and J is TRBJ1-6, with D possibly TRBD1 on 5 matching bases. The CDR3 is 17 amino acids. V lost 3 bases to trimming and J lost 10 bases, with 22 bases between them. Looked up from germline, CDR1 is KGHSH and CDR2 is LQKENI. Written as DNA, the CDR3 is TGTGCCAGCTCACCTTCCGGGCCCCGTCAGGGAAGATCACCCCTCCACTTT. It specifies CASSPSGPRQGRSPLHF.

The count of this clone is one. The rearrangement uses TRBV28 and TRBJ2-7; tentatively, D is TRBD2 (5 bases). This CDR3 is 14 amino acids long. Per the germline V gene, CDR1 is MDHEN and CDR2 is SYDVKM. V lost 1 base and J lost 10, with 17 bases in between. In nucleotides, the CDR3 is TGTGCCAGCAGTTTATATCGCGGGCTATGGATTCAGTACTTC. As protein: CASSLYRGLWIQYF.

The chain employs TRBV2 and TRBJ2-5, with D possibly matching TRBD1 (6 bases). Germline V gene data show CDR1 as SNHLY and CDR2 as FYNNEI. This CDR3 spans 16 amino acids. V lost 4 bases, J lost 5 bases, and 20 bases lay in between. CDR3 nucleotide sequence: TGTGCCAGCAGTGGGGGTTCCTCCGGGACAAGCGAGACCCAGTACTTC. Translation gives CASSGGSSGTSETQYF.

The chain is built from TRBV2 and TRBJ2-1; 8 bases are a match to TRBD1. This CDR3 has 15 amino acids. Germline V gene data show CDR1 as SNHLY and CDR2 as FYNNEI. V lost 3 bases, J lost 8 bases, and 9 bases stayed unmatched. Here the CDR3 reads CASSDPQGASDEQFF. DNA of the CDR3: TGTGCCAGCAGTGACCCGCAGGGGGCGTCGGATGAGCAGTTCTTC.

This clone is a singleton in its sample. This sequence joins TRBV9 and TRBJ1-2; no clear D. There are 14 residues in the CDR3. The V gene lost 3 bases and the J gene lost 4 bases, with 13 bases spanning the gap. CDR1 is SGDLS and CDR2 is YYNGEE in the germline V gene. The CDR3 DNA follows: TGTGCCAGCAGCGGGATGGGGAGAAGCTATGGCTACACCTTC. Encoded protein: CASSGMGRSYGYTF.

The chain couples TRBV10-1 to TRBJ1-3, with 10 nucleotides matching TRBD1. CDR3 length: 18 residues. CDR1 and CDR2 from the germline V gene are WNHNN and SYGVQD (reference sequence). Unmatched junction bases numbered 11, after V lost 6 bases and J lost 0 bases. The CDR3 spells CASRLDRGPKSSGNTIYF. The CDR3 coding sequence is TGCGCCAGCAGATTAGACAGGGGGCCTAAGAGCTCTGGAAACACCATATATTTT.